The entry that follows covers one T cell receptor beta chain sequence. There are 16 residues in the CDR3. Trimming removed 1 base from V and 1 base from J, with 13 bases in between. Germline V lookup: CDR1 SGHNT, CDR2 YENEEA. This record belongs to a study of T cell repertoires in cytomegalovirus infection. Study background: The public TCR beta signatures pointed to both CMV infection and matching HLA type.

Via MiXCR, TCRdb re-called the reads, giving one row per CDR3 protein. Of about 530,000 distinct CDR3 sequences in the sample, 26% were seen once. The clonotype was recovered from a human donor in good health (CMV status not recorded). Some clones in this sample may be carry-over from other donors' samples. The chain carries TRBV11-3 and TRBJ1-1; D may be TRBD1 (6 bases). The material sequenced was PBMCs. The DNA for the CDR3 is TGTGCCAGCAGCTTAGGAGGGGGAGGGTCGAACACTGAAGCTTTCTTT. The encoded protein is CASSLGGGGSNTEAFF.